This T cell receptor (beta chain) was sequenced for a study of human T cells and chemical hapten exposure. At the level of the study: The sensitizing agent was 2% DPC, placed on around 2 cm by around 2 cm of upper inner arm skin. Study-wide points: Large CDR3 similarity clusters arose significantly more often from expanded TCRs than from controls.

The V end lost 0 bases, the J end lost 6 bases, and 15 bases lay between the germline ends. The CDR3 is 14 residues long. Germline CDR1 is DFQATT and CDR2 is SNEGSKA (reference sequence). Authors' processing steps: A per-sample median of about 100,000 TCRs was observed, with counts ranging from roughly 20,000 to 750,000. A single record per CDR3 protein comes from TCRdb applying MiXCR to the RACE reads. These V and J calls derive from TCRdb rather than the authors' analysis. The repertoire holds some 84,000 distinct CDR3 sequences, with about 8.5% as singletons. With regard to this clonotype: Its specificity is unknown.

Time point here: pre-sensitization, week 0. Treatment noted: therapeutic diphenylcyclopropenone sensitization with weekly scalp DPC. Sequenced here: whole blood, sampled in connection with sensitization to the hapten diphenylcyclopropenone (DPC). This chain connects TRBV20-1 to TRBJ2-7; the D gene is possibly TRBD1 (6 bases). The clonotype comes from a man aged 35 to 55 with alopecia areata. Some clones in this sample may be carry-over from other donors' samples. The CDR3 nucleotides are TGCAGTGCTAGAGATGGTACAGGGTTTTTCGAGCAGTACTTC. Translating gives CSARDGTGFFEQYF.